Below are 18 T cell receptor beta chains sequenced from a single sample in a study of brain T cells in children with intractable seizures. The method was immunoSEQ multiplex PCR; TCRdb's version includes in-frame clones alone and lacks a portion of them. The sample yields roughly 110,000 clones, roughly 92% seen once. Specimen: peripheral blood, collected at surgery. The receptor source for this set is a boy under two years old with hemimegalencephaly and intractable seizures.

The rearrangement links TRBV2 to TRBJ2-7; TRBD1 matches 9 bases. Germline values: CDR1 SNHLY, CDR2 FYNNEI. Trimming removed 6 bases from V and 2 bases from J; junction bases left unmatched: 8. The CDR3 loop spans 15 amino acids. CDR3 coding DNA: TGTGCCAGCAGACTTCAAACAGGGGGCCCCTACGAGCAGTACTTC. This sequence encodes CASRLQTGGPYEQYF.

This chain connects TRBV7-3 to TRBJ2-2, with TRBD1 matching over 8 bases. Germline CDR1 is SGHTA and CDR2 is FQGTGA. This CDR3 has 20 residues. V lost 0 bases, J lost 3 bases, and 15 bases stayed unmatched. The CDR3 nucleotides read TGTGCCAGCAGCTTAACTTTTGATATTCAGGGGGCGGAGTACACCGGGGAGCTGTTTTTT. The encoded protein is CASSLTFDIQGAEYTGELFF.

V and J are TRBV6-5 and TRBJ1-6, with 7 bases that match TRBD1. V shed 5 bases, J shed 7 bases, and the junction held 8 bases outside the gene matches. CDR3 length equals 15 residues. Germline assignment: CDR1 MNHEY and CDR2 SVGAGI. The CDR3 region is CASSPRQGNNSPLHF. DNA of the CDR3: TGTGCCAGCAGTCCCCGACAGGGAAACAATTCACCCCTCCACTTT.

The chain links TRBV18 to TRBJ2-2; no clear D gene. The CDR3 is made up of 14 amino acids. In germline, CDR1 is KGHSH, CDR2 LQKENI. The V end was cut by 3 bases, the J end by 6 bases, with 11 bases between. CDR3 residues: CASSPLEAAGELFF. Here the CDR3 DNA reads TGTGCCAGCTCACCCCTAGAGGCGGCCGGGGAGCTGTTTTTT.

V gene TRBV7-2 combines with J gene TRBJ2-1, with D uncertain. Trimming removed 2 bases from V and 2 bases from J, with 10 bases in between. The CDR3 is 15 amino acids. Looked up from germline, CDR1 is SGHTA and CDR2 is FQGNSA. DNA of the CDR3: TGTGCCAGCAGCTTAAGCCTAAACACCTACAATGAGCAGTTCTTC. Its protein product is CASSLSLNTYNEQFF. Complete variable domain (other parts from reference TRBV7-2 and TRBJ2-1): GAGVSQSPSNKVTEKGKDVELRCDPISGHTALYWYRQSLGQGLEFLIYFQGNSAPDKSGLPSDRFSAERTGGSVSTLTIQRTQQEDSAVYLCASSLSLNTYNEQFFGPGTRLTVL.

The CDR3 nucleotides are TGTGCCAGCAGCTCCCCGACAGGGGGCAGGAATGAGCAGTTCTTC. Translated: CASSSPTGGRNEQFF. The J gene is TRBJ2-1, the V gene TRBV5-4; TRBD1 aligns across 10 bases. CDR3 length: 15 amino acids. The V gene end was trimmed by 3 bases and the J gene end by 7 bases; junction bases not matched to a gene: 7. Germline CDR1 SGHNT, CDR2 YYREEE (reference sequence).

The chain employs TRBV30 and TRBJ1-6, with TRBD1 as a possible D gene (5 bases). Germline CDR1 reads GTSNPN; CDR2 reads SVGIG (reference sequence). V was trimmed by 2 bases and J by 10 bases, leaving 24 bases between them. The CDR3 has 17 amino acids. This CDR3 reads CAWSPGPTGGAGSPLHF. CDR3 in DNA: TGTGCCTGGAGTCCGGGACCAACCGGGGGAGCGGGATCACCCCTCCACTTT.

This chain joins TRBV2 and TRBJ1-1; D might be TRBD1 (5 bases). The CDR3 contains 12 residues. The V and J ends lost 6 bases and 3 bases respectively, with 8 bases between them. Germline CDR1 is SNHLY and CDR2 is FYNNEI. The CDR3 spells CASRGRDTEAFF. The CDR3 nucleotides are TGTGCCAGCAGGGGGCGGGACACTGAAGCTTTCTTT.

The chain links TRBV13 to TRBJ2-1; D possibly corresponds to TRBD2 (5 bases). V was pared by 3 bases and J by 4 bases, with 7 bases between. Per germline, CDR1 PRHDT and CDR2 FYEKMQ (reference sequence). The CDR3 runs 13 residues. CDR3 sequence reads: CASSLERYNEQFF. CDR3 nucleotide sequence: TGTGCCAGCAGCTTGGAGCGGTACAATGAGCAGTTCTTC.

V is TRBV9 and J is TRBJ2-1, with 7 bases aligning to TRBD1. The CDR3 is made up of 15 amino acids. The V gene's germline CDR1 is SGDLS and CDR2 YYNGEE. The trim removed 4 bases at V and 3 bases at J, leaving 7 bases unmatched. For the CDR3, the DNA is TGTGCCAGCAGCACCCGGCCAGGGGGCTACAATGAGCAGTTCTTC. Protein sequence: CASSTRPGGYNEQFF. Full variable domain (missing parts from reference TRBV9 and TRBJ2-1): DSGVTQTPKHLITATGQRVTLRCSPRSGDLSVYWYQQSLDQGLQFLIQYYNGEERAKGNILERFSAQQFPDLHSELNLSSLELGDSALYFCASSTRPGGYNEQFFGPGTRLTVL.

The chain is built from TRBV27 and TRBJ2-3; the D is unclear. The CDR3 sequence is 17 residues long. The V end was cut by 3 bases, the J end by 6 bases, with 22 bases between. In germline, CDR1 is MNHEY, CDR2 SMNVEV (reference sequence). CDR3 in amino acids: CASSFRYWHPLGDTQYF. The CDR3 bases are TGTGCCAGCAGTTTCCGTTATTGGCATCCACTGGGGGATACGCAGTATTTT.

The chain couples TRBV28 to TRBJ2-1; 7 nucleotides agree with TRBD2. This CDR3 region has 16 residues. The junction had 10 bases not matched to a gene; V was cut back by 4 bases and J by 4 bases. In germline, CDR1 is MDHEN, CDR2 SYDVKM. The CDR3 is CASSSTMWGGYNEQFF. The CDR3 nucleotides are TGTGCCAGCAGTTCCACGATGTGGGGGGGATACAATGAGCAGTTCTTC.

V gene TRBV5-1 combines with J gene TRBJ2-7, with 9 bases that match TRBD1. From germline, CDR1 is SGHRS and CDR2 YFSETQ. This CDR3 has 14 residues. Trimming at V came to 4 bases and at J to 5 bases, leaving 7 bases not matched to a gene. The CDR3 DNA follows: TGCGCCAGCAGCCTGAGCGGGACAGGGAACGAGCAGTACTTC. Its protein is CASSLSGTGNEQYF.

The chain joins TRBV7-9 to TRBJ2-7; D gene ambiguous. The CDR3 loop spans 13 amino acids. Per germline, CDR1 SEHNR and CDR2 FQNEAQ (reference sequence). V shed 7 bases and J shed 4 bases, with 14 bases lying between them. The CDR3 nucleotides are TGTGCCAGCACCCCGGTGGGCGGTTACGAGCAGTACTTC. Its protein product is CASTPVGGYEQYF.

The chain links TRBV4-1 to TRBJ2-3; D gene ambiguous. Germline values: CDR1 MGHRA, CDR2 YSYEKL. V was shortened by 1 base and J by 7 bases, with 9 bases between the two germline ends. The CDR3 length is 13 residues. The CDR3 nucleotides are TGCGCCAGCAGCCAAGTTGAGAGTTATACGCAGTATTTT. Protein: CASSQVESYTQYF.

The chain has TRBV5-1 and TRBJ2-5; 13 positions agree with TRBD2. This CDR3 has 17 residues. Unmatched junction bases numbered 11, after V lost 4 bases and J lost 5 bases. Germline V gives CDR1 SGHRS, CDR2 YFSETQ. In DNA form, the CDR3 reads TGCGCCAGCAGCCCCGGACTAGCGGGAGTTGGCGGTGAGACCCAGTACTTC. Translating it yields CASSPGLAGVGGETQYF.

The gene calls are TRBV6-6 and TRBJ1-6, with TRBD1 as a possible D gene (5 bases). The CDR3 spans 15 residues. Germline loops: CDR1 MNHNY, CDR2 SVGAGI (reference sequence). Trimming removed 5 bases at V and 2 bases at J, with 10 bases between. The CDR3 protein is CASSAGHTYNSPLHF. Written as DNA, the CDR3 is TGTGCCAGCAGTGCAGGACATACCTATAATTCACCCCTCCACTTT.

This clone has a single count. The chain recombines TRBV4-2 with TRBJ2-5; D remains ambiguous. Germline assignment: CDR1 LGHNA and CDR2 YNFKEQ. The V and J ends lost 1 base and 1 base respectively, with 16 bases between them. The CDR3 has 17 amino acids. CDR3 in DNA: TGTGCCAGCAGCCAAGGGACCAAAGTTAAGACCCAAGAGACCCAGTACTTC. This gives the protein CASSQGTKVKTQETQYF.